Presented here are 4 T cell receptor beta chains from one specimen sequenced in a study of T cell responses to AZD1222 COVID-19 vaccine. The assay was immunoSEQ multiplex PCR, and TCRdb's table has in-frame clones only and misses some. The sample yields approximately 180,000 clones, about 90% seen once. Here the sequenced sample was peripheral blood, taken on day 0 of AZD1222 vaccination. These receptors all come from an adult in good health.

CDR3 coding DNA: TGTGCCAGCAGAGGGGGCGTTAACTATGGCTACACCTTC. It yields the protein CASRGGVNYGYTF. The rearrangement uses TRBV28 and TRBJ1-2, with TRBD1 matching over 7 bases. The V segment lost 6 bases and the J segment 1 base; nucleotides outside the gene matches: 2. There are 13 residues in the CDR3. The V gene's germline CDR1 is MDHEN and CDR2 SYDVKM.

This chain connects TRBV5-1 to TRBJ2-5; 10 bases line up with TRBD2. The CDR3 contains 16 residues. Germline trimming cut 0 bases from V and 2 bases from J; bases unmatched to any gene: 4. From germline, CDR1 is SGHRS and CDR2 YFSETQ. DNA for the CDR3: TGCGCCAGCAGCTTGGGTAGTAGCGGGAGGCAAGAGACCCAGTACTTC. It yields the protein CASSLGSSGRQETQYF.

V and J are TRBV2 and TRBJ1-1, with 8 bases that match TRBD1. This CDR3 contains 14 residues. The V and J ends lost 6 bases and 6 bases, in that order; junction bases with no gene match: 9. CDR1 and CDR2 (germline): SNHLY, FYNNEI. The CDR3 protein is CASSYRGGQAEAFF. The CDR3 DNA reads as TGTGCCAGCAGCTACAGGGGGGGACAGGCTGAAGCTTTCTTT.

The V and J genes are TRBV7-9 and TRBJ2-7, with D possibly TRBD1 on 6 matching bases. The V and J ends lost 8 bases and 6 bases respectively, with 14 bases between them. The CDR3 sequence is 12 residues long. In germline, CDR1 is SEHNR, CDR2 FQNEAQ (reference sequence). This CDR3 reads CASAREGGEQYF. The CDR3 DNA sequence: TGTGCCAGCGCGAGGGAAGGGGGCGAGCAGTACTTC.